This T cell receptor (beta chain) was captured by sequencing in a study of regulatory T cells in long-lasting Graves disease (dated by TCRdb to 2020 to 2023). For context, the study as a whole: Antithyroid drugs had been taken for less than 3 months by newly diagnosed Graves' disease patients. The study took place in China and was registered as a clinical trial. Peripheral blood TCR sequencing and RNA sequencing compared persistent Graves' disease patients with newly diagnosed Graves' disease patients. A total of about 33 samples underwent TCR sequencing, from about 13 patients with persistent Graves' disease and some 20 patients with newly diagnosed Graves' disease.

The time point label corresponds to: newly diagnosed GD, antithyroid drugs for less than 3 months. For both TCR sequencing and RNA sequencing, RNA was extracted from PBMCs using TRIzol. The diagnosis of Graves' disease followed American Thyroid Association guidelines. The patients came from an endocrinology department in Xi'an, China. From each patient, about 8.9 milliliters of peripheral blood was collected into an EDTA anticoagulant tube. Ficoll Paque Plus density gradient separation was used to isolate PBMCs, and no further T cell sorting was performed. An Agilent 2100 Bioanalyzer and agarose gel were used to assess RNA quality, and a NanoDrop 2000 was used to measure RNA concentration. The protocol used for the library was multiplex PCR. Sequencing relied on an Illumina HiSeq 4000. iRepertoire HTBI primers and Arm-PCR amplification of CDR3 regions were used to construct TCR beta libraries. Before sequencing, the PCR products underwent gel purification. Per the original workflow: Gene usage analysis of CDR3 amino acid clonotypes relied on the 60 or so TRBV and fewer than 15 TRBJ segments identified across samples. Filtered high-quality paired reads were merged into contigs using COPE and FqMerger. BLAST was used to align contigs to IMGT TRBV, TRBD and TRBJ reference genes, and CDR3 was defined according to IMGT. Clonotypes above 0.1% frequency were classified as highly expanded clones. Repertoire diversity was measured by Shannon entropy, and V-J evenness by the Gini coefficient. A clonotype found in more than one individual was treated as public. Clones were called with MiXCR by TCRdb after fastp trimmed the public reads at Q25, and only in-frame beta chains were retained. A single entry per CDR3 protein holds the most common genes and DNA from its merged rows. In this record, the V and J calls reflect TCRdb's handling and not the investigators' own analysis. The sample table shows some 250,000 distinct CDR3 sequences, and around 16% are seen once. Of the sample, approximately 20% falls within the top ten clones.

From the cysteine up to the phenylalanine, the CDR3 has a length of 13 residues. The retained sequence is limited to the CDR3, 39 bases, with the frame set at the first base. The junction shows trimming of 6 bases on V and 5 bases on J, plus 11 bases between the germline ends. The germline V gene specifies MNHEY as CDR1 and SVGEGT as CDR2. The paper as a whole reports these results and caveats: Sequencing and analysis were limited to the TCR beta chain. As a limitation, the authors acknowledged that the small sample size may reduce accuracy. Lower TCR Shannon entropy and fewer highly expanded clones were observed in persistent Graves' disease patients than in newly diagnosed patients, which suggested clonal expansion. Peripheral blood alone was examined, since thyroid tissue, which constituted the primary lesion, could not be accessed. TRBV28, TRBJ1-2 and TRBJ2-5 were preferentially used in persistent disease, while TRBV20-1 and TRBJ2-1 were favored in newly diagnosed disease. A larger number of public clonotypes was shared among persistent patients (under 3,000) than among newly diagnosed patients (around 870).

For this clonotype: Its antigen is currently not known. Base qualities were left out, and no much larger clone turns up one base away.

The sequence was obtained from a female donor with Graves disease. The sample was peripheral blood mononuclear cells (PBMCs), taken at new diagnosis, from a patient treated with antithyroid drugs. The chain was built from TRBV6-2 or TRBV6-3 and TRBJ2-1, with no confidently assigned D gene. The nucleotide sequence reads TGTGCCAGCAGCGACTGGGTTAACAATGAGCAGTTCTTC. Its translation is CASSDWVNNEQFF.